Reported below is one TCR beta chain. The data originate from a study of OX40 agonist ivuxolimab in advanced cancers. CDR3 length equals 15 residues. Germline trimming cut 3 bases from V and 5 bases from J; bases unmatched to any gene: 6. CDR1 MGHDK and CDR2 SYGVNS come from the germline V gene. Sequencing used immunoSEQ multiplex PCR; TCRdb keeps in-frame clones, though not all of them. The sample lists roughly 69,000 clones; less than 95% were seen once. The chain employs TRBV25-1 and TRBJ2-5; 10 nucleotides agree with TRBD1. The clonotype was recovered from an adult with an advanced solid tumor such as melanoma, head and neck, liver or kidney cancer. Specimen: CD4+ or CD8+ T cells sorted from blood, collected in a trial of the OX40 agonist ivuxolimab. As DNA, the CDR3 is TGTGCCAGCAGTGACCCGGGACAGGGGATGGAGACCCAGTACTTC. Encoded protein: CASSDPGQGMETQYF.